The source of this TCR beta chain is a study of blood T cell repertoires in COVID-19. Study-wide background: Sites across the United States, Italy and Spain contributed samples from acute and convalescent COVID-19. The analysed material was cDNA or gDNA that came from T cells, B-cell-depleted T cells, or PBMCs.

The CDR3 sequence is 16 residues long. The V end lost 0 bases, the J end lost 5 bases, and 17 bases lay between the germline ends. CDR1 SGHRS and CDR2 YFSETQ come from the germline V gene. Profiled with immunoSEQ multiplex PCR; TCRdb holds only in-frame clones, not every one. The sample shows 62,000 or so clones, over 80% of them seen only once. Sequenced input: peripheral blood. The receptor comes from a human donor in a cohort sampled during active COVID-19. V is TRBV5-1 and J is TRBJ1-2; D unresolved. CDR3 sequence (DNA): TGCGCCAGCAGCTTGGATCATCCGGGAGGGATATATGGCTACACCTTC. It yields the protein CASSLDHPGGIYGYTF.